This passage covers 8 T cell receptor beta chains from one sample sequenced in a study of T cells in Graves' hyperthyroidism and ophthalmopathy. TCR beta CDR3 regions were amplified from RNA. First-round RT-PCR with HTBI primers amplified the TCR CDR3 region. TCRdb re-called the multiplex PCR reads through MiXCR, storing one row per CDR3 protein. The data contain about 320,000 distinct CDR3 sequences, roughly 15% of them seen just once; the ten biggest clones take up approximately 35%. The specimen sequenced was blood. These receptors came from a man in his thirties or forties with Graves' hyperthyroidism.

The V gene is TRBV24-1, the J gene TRBJ1-2; D is ambiguous. V was cut by 11 bases and J by 8 bases, with 20 bases left in between. The CDR3 is made up of 13 amino acids. Per the germline V gene, CDR1 is KGHDR and CDR2 is SFDVKD. The CDR3 protein is CAIRPTLNGGYTF. CDR3 bases: TGTGCCATCCGTCCGACTCTCAACGGGGGCTACACCTTC.

The rearrangement uses TRBV19 and TRBJ1-1; perhaps TRBD1 as D (5 bases). The CDR3 sequence is 13 residues long. Germline-derived CDR1 and CDR2 are LNHDA and SQIVND (reference sequence). The V end was cut by 4 bases, the J end by 5 bases, with 11 bases between. CDR3 nucleotides: TGTGCCAGTAGTAGGAAGGGGCGAACTGAAGCTTTCTTT. Its translation is CASSRKGRTEAFF. The full variable domain, rest sourced from reference TRBV19 and TRBJ1-1, is DGGITQSPKYLFRKEGQNVTLSCEQNLNHDAMYWYRQDPGQGLRLIYYSQIVNDFQKGDIAEGYSVSREKKESFPLTVTSAQKNPTAFYLCASSRKGRTEAFFGQGTRLTVV.

In this sample, this clonotype turned up many times. This rearrangement joins TRBV27 to TRBJ1-6, with 7 positions matching TRBD1. Germline loops: CDR1 MNHEY, CDR2 SMNVEV (reference sequence). J gave up 10 bases and V 1 base, and 7 bases lay outside the gene matches. This CDR3 comprises 15 residues. CDR3 in amino acids: CASSLFRQGGSPLHF. CDR3 bases: TGTGCCAGCAGTTTATTTCGACAGGGTGGCTCACCCCTCCACTTT.

In its sample, this clonotype was seen many times. The rearrangement joins TRBV29-1 to TRBJ2-3; 14 bases align to TRBD2. The junction had 13 bases not matched to a gene; V was cut back by 6 bases and J by 2 bases. Germline CDR1 and CDR2: SQVTM and ANQGSEA. This CDR3 is 18 amino acids long. The CDR3 nucleotides read TGCAGCGTCGGACACCCGGGACTAGCGGGAGCCATCACAGATACGCAGTATTTT. This sequence encodes CSVGHPGLAGAITDTQYF.

This clonotype occurred many times. This rearrangement joins TRBV12-3 or TRBV12-4 to TRBJ2-7; the D gene is possibly TRBD2 (5 bases). CDR3 size: 14 residues. V was cut by 5 bases and J by 1 base, with 12 bases left in between. The CDR3 protein is CASSPLAASYEQYF. DNA of the CDR3: TGTGCCAGCAGTCCCCTAGCTGCGTCCTACGAGCAGTACTTC.

In its sample, this clonotype was seen many times. The chain recombines TRBV6-1 with TRBJ2-7, with D tentatively TRBD1 (5 bases). The CDR3 loop spans 15 amino acids. Per germline, CDR1 MNHNS and CDR2 SASEGT. Trimming took off 7 bases at V and 3 bases at J, with 19 bases between the two ends. CDR3 coding DNA: TGTGCCAGCAAGTCGCCCCGGCAGGGAAACTACGAGCAGTACTTC. This translates into CASKSPRQGNYEQYF.

Only a few counts were recorded for this clonotype. The chain is built from TRBV5-4 and TRBJ2-3, with D perhaps given as TRBD1 or TRBD2 (5 bases each). The CDR3 covers 19 residues. V was clipped by 4 bases and J by 1 base, with 25 bases between them. The germline gives CDR1 SGHNT, CDR2 YYREEE (reference sequence). CDR3 residues: CASSPGRPRVQGGTDTQYF. CDR3 coding DNA: TGTGCCAGCAGCCCGGGACGCCCAAGGGTTCAAGGGGGCACAGATACGCAGTATTTT.

This chain joins TRBV15 and TRBJ2-2; 7 nucleotides align to TRBD1. Germline V lookup: CDR1 LNHNV, CDR2 YYDKDF (reference sequence). This CDR3 spans 15 amino acids. The ends lost 3 bases at V and 3 bases at J; junction bases unmatched: 4. CDR3 nucleotides: TGTGCCACCAGCAGCTGGGACAGTTACACCGGGGAGCTGTTTTTT. Its translation: CATSSWDSYTGELFF.